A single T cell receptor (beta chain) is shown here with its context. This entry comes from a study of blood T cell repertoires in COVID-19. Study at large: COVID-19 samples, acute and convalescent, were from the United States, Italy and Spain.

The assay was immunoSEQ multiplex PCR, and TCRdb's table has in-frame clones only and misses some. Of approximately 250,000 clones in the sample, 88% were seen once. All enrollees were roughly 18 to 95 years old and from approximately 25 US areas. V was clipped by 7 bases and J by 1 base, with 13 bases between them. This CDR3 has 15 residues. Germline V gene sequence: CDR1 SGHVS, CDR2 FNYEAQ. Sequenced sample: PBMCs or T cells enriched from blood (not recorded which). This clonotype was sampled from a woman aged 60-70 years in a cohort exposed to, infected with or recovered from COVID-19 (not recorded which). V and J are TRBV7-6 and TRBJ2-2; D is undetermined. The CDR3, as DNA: TGTGCCAGCAAACGTGGTGAGCGGAACACCGGGGAGCTGTTTTTT. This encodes CASKRGERNTGELFF. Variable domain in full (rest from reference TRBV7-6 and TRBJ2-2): GAGVSQSPRYKVTKRGQDVALRCDPISGHVSLYWYRQALGQGPEFLTYFNYEAQQDKSGLPNDRFSAERPEGSISTLTIQRTEQRDSAMYRCASKRGERNTGELFFGEGSRLTVL.